Below, 30 T cell receptor beta chains from the same sample are listed, as sequenced in a study of shared clonotypes between healthy human individuals. Only in-frame clones appear in the TCRdb table, and some are missing; sequencing was by immunoSEQ multiplex PCR. This repertoire shows over 2 million clones, roughly 95% found once; its top ten account for roughly 0.13%. Input material: naive CD4+ T cells sorted from blood. Documented subset: CD45RA+ positively selected. The receptors come from a man aged 18 to 30 in good health.

This chain uses TRBV11-2 with TRBJ1-1, with D perhaps TRBD1 (5 bases). Germline assignment: CDR1 SGHAT and CDR2 FQNNGV. This CDR3 region has 18 residues. Trimming took 4 bases from V and 5 from J, leaving 26 bases between them. CDR3 sequence: CASSSHRRVTEKGTEAFF. The CDR3 region has the DNA TGTGCCAGCAGCTCCCACCGTAGAGTGACAGAGAAGGGGACTGAAGCTTTCTTT.

Points on this clone: Other DNA sequences in the same sample also yield this CDR3. The chain has TRBV7-2 and TRBJ2-5; TRBD2 matches 13 bases. CDR1 and CDR2 from the germline V gene are SGHTA and FQGNSA. The CDR3 is made up of 16 amino acids. V gave up 5 bases and J gave up 4 bases; unmatched junction bases: 7. The CDR3 DNA is TGTGCCAGCAGCCGCCGGACTAGCGGGAGCCGAGAGACCCAGTACTTC. Translation gives CASSRRTSGSRETQYF. Full variable domain (rest looked up from reference TRBV7-2 and TRBJ2-5): GAGVSQSPSNKVTEKGKDVELRCDPISGHTALYWYRQSLGQGLEFLIYFQGNSAPDKSGLPSDRFSAERTGGSVSTLTIQRTQQEDSAVYLCASSRRTSGSRETQYFGPGTRLLVL.

With regard to this clone: Within the sample, other DNA sequences also encode this same CDR3. This rearrangement joins TRBV27 to TRBJ2-7; no firm D call. With 3 bases removed from V and 2 bases from J, the gap between germline ends came to 8 bases. The CDR3 totals 13 residues. Germline CDR1 is MNHEY and CDR2 is SMNVEV (reference sequence). The CDR3 reads CASSLTGPYEQYF. CDR3 DNA sequence: TGTGCCAGCAGTTTGACGGGCCCCTACGAGCAGTACTTC.

This clone was observed once. The chain carries TRBV12-5 and TRBJ1-1; 7 bases are shared with TRBD1. From germline, CDR1 is LGHNT and CDR2 FRNRAP. The CDR3 sequence is 17 residues long. J gave up 0 bases and V 5 bases, and 12 bases lay outside the gene matches. The CDR3 loop is CASGKGQKNDMNTEAFF. CDR3 DNA: TGTGCTAGTGGTAAGGGACAGAAGAACGACATGAACACTGAAGCTTTCTTT.

In nucleotides, the CDR3 is TGTGCCAGCAGTTTCGGCGTGACGGGGGGAAATGGCTACACCTTC. It is translated as CASSFGVTGGNGYTF. The chain is built from TRBV28 and TRBJ1-2; tentatively, D is TRBD1 (5 bases). V was shortened by 3 bases and J by 6 bases, with 17 bases between the two germline ends. There are 15 residues in the CDR3. Germline V gives CDR1 MDHEN, CDR2 SYDVKM.

The chain links TRBV5-4 to TRBJ1-2; tentatively, D is TRBD1 (6 bases). Trimming removed 4 bases from V and 8 bases from J, with 15 bases in between. This CDR3 is 13 amino acids long. CDR1 is SGHNT and CDR2 is YYREEE in the germline V gene (reference sequence). CDR3 protein: CASSLTGIGGYTF. In nucleotides, the CDR3 is TGTGCCAGCAGCCTAACAGGGATCGGAGGCTACACCTTC.

This chain links TRBV10-1 with TRBJ2-1; D might be TRBD1 (5 bases). V lost 3 bases, J lost 8 bases, and 14 bases lay in between. The germline V gene has CDR1 WNHNN and CDR2 SYGVQD (reference sequence). The CDR3 contains 14 residues. The DNA for the CDR3 is TGCGCCAGCAGTGATGGAGTCAGGGCAGATGAGCAGTTCTTC. This translates into CASSDGVRADEQFF.

Of note for this clone: The sample contains more than one DNA sequence encoding this CDR3. The rearrangement links TRBV6-5 to TRBJ1-1, with D unclear. CDR1 and CDR2 (germline): MNHEY, SVGAGI. The CDR3 is 13 residues long. V lost 6 bases and J 1 base, leaving 9 bases between the germline ends. CDR3 nucleotide sequence: TGTGCCAGCAGCAGGCGGGAGAACACTGAAGCTTTCTTT. It codes for CASSRRENTEAFF.

With regard to this clone: In the same sample, other DNA sequences code for this CDR3. The chain joins TRBV18 to TRBJ2-7; D unclear. This CDR3 spans 12 amino acids. Germline assignment: CDR1 KGHSH and CDR2 LQKENI. Trimming took off 3 bases at V and 2 bases at J, with 5 bases between the two ends. In nucleotides, the CDR3 is TGTGCCAGCTCACCGGGGACCTACGAGCAGTACTTC. Translation gives CASSPGTYEQYF.

V gene TRBV2 combines with J gene TRBJ2-3; 15 bases align to TRBD2. Germline V gives CDR1 SNHLY, CDR2 FYNNEI. The CDR3 runs 17 residues. V lost 6 bases, J lost 2 bases, and 6 bases stayed unmatched. As DNA, the CDR3 is TGTGCCAGCAGCCGGACTAGCGGGAGGGTGACCACAGATACGCAGTATTTT. Translating gives CASSRTSGRVTTDTQYF. Complete variable domain (other parts from reference TRBV2 and TRBJ2-3): EPEVTQTPSHQVTQMGQEVILRCVPISNHLYFYWYRQILGQKVEFLVSFYNNEISEKSEIFDDQFSVERPDGSNFTLKIRSTKLEDSAMYFCASSRTSGRVTTDTQYFGPGTRLTVL.

The CDR3 bases are TGTGCCAGCAGCTCCTGGGAGAACACTGAAGCTTTCTTT. The encoded protein is CASSSWENTEAFF. This rearrangement joins TRBV7-9 to TRBJ1-1; D gene uncertain. This CDR3 spans 13 amino acids. The V gene lost 4 bases and the J gene lost 1 base, with 7 bases spanning the gap. Germline CDR1 is SEHNR and CDR2 is FQNEAQ (reference sequence).

The sample holds one count of this clone. V usage is TRBV7-2 and J usage is TRBJ2-3; D is perhaps TRBD1 or TRBD2 (5 bases each). Trimming cost V 5 bases and J 3 bases, with 12 bases left between them. Germline V gives CDR1 SGHTA, CDR2 FQGNSA. The CDR3 spans 14 residues. The CDR3 loop reads CASSPLGDTDTQYF. The CDR3 nucleotides read TGTGCCAGCAGCCCCTTGGGGGATACAGATACGCAGTATTTT.

This sequence joins TRBV6-1 and TRBJ2-1; D is unresolved. Per the germline V gene, CDR1 is MNHNS and CDR2 is SASEGT. With 8 bases removed from V and 0 bases from J, the gap between germline ends came to 11 bases. There are 14 residues in the CDR3. CDR3 in amino acids: CASAHSSSYNEQFF. Here the CDR3 DNA reads TGTGCCAGCGCGCATAGTAGCTCCTACAATGAGCAGTTCTTC.

The rearrangement joins TRBV19 to TRBJ2-4; no clear D gene. The CDR3 extends over 17 amino acids. The germline V gene encodes CDR1 LNHDA and CDR2 SQIVND (reference sequence). Trimming cost V 3 bases and J 0 bases, with 15 bases left between them. The CDR3 sequence is CASSIPKGNLAKNIQYF. CDR3 sequence (DNA): TGTGCCAGTAGTATCCCAAAGGGAAATCTAGCCAAAAACATTCAGTACTTC.

In its sample, this clone was seen many times. V is TRBV14 and J is TRBJ1-6; D not resolved. Per germline, CDR1 SGHDN and CDR2 FVKESK. V was clipped by 0 bases and J by 11 bases, with 14 bases between them. This CDR3 region has 15 residues. The CDR3 spells CASSQDDWGVTPLHF. CDR3 nucleotide sequence: TGTGCCAGCAGCCAAGATGATTGGGGTGTGACACCCCTCCACTTT.

The chain has TRBV6-5 and TRBJ2-2; 7 positions match TRBD2. The V gene's germline CDR1 is MNHEY and CDR2 SVGAGI. J gave up 6 bases and V 6 bases, and 10 bases lay outside the gene matches. CDR3 length equals 15 residues. CDR3 protein: CASSRAGKRSGELFF. CDR3 DNA sequence: TGTGCCAGCAGCAGAGCGGGGAAAAGGTCCGGGGAGCTGTTTTTT.

Points on this clone: This CDR3 is also generated by other DNA sequences in the sample. The chain combines TRBV11-2 with TRBJ2-1; D is undetermined. Germline V gives CDR1 SGHAT, CDR2 FQNNGV. This CDR3 has 12 residues. Trimming took off 5 bases at V and 6 bases at J, with 8 bases between the two ends. CDR3 loop: CASSRTLNEQFF. Here the CDR3 DNA reads TGTGCCAGCAGCCGAACCCTCAATGAGCAGTTCTTC.

The rearrangement links TRBV10-2 to TRBJ2-2; D possibly matches TRBD1 or TRBD2 (5 bases each). The CDR3 has 15 amino acids. V was pared by 5 bases and J by 1 base, with 11 bases between. CDR1 WSHSY and CDR2 SAAADI come from the germline V gene. In DNA form, the CDR3 reads TGCGCCAGCAGTCCGGGACCGATGAACACCGGGGAGCTGTTTTTT. Translation: CASSPGPMNTGELFF.

CDR3 nucleotides: TGTGCCAGCAGCTTGGTGTCGCAGACCTACGAGCAGTACTTC. As protein: CASSLVSQTYEQYF. The chain combines TRBV5-5 with TRBJ2-7, with D unresolved. CDR3 size: 14 residues. Trimming cost V 0 bases and J 2 bases, with 9 bases left between them. Germline V gene sequence: CDR1 SGHKS, CDR2 YYEKEE (reference sequence).

The chain carries TRBV27 and TRBJ1-6; 12 positions agree with TRBD1. Trimming removed 5 bases from V and 7 bases from J; junction bases left unmatched: 9. The CDR3 runs 17 residues. In germline, CDR1 is MNHEY, CDR2 SMNVEV (reference sequence). The CDR3 protein is CASSTGTGGLGNSPLHF. CDR3 nucleotide sequence: TGTGCCAGCAGTACCGGGACAGGGGGCTTAGGAAATTCACCCCTCCACTTT.

The genes are TRBV5-1 and TRBJ2-5, with TRBD2 matching over 14 bases. Germline CDR1 and CDR2: SGHRS and YFSETQ. V lost 5 bases and J lost 5; bases outside the gene matches: 5. The CDR3 length is 15 residues. DNA of the CDR3: TGCGCCAGCAGTCCCCGGACTAGCGGGGGGGAGACCCAGTACTTC. Translated: CASSPRTSGGETQYF.

This chain uses TRBV11-2 with TRBJ2-7; D might be TRBD1 (8 bases). Germline V CDR1 and CDR2: SGHAT, FQNNGV. V was cut by 4 bases and J by 1 base, with 17 bases left in between. The CDR3 totals 16 residues. For the CDR3, the DNA is TGTGCCAGCAGCTCAAGAACAGGGGGGGGTTCCTACGAGCAGTACTTC. It encodes CASSSRTGGGSYEQYF.

The V and J genes are TRBV11-2 and TRBJ2-5; 7 bases are shared with TRBD1. Germline assignment: CDR1 SGHAT and CDR2 FQNNGV. The CDR3 sequence is 15 residues long. The J segment lost 1 base and the V segment lost 0 bases, leaving 2 bases of the junction unmatched. CDR3: CASSLEGQPQETQYF. As DNA, the CDR3 is TGTGCCAGCAGCTTAGAGGGACAGCCCCAAGAGACCCAGTACTTC.

The CDR3 region is CASSIDGAGGSYGYTF. The CDR3 bases are TGTGCCAGTAGTATAGATGGAGCAGGGGGCAGCTATGGCTACACCTTC. The chain carries TRBV19 and TRBJ1-2; TRBD1 agrees at 8 bases. The junction had 7 bases not matched to a gene; V was cut back by 0 bases and J by 4 bases. The CDR3 is 16 amino acids. CDR1 and CDR2 from the germline V gene are LNHDA and SQIVND (reference sequence).

CDR3 loop: CASSQTGFTEAFF. CDR3 DNA: TGTGCCAGCAGTCAAACAGGGTTCACTGAAGCTTTCTTT. V gene TRBV14 combines with J gene TRBJ1-1; D is perhaps TRBD1 (6 bases). The germline gives CDR1 SGHDN, CDR2 FVKESK. The CDR3 totals 13 residues. V lost 6 bases to trimming and J lost 4 bases, with 12 bases between them.

Comments on this clone: Other DNA variants within this sample encode the same CDR3. The V gene is TRBV5-1, the J gene TRBJ1-1, with TRBD1 matching 9 bases. Germline loops: CDR1 SGHRS, CDR2 YFSETQ. Trimming took 3 bases from V and 0 from J; bases not matched to a gene: 3. This CDR3 has 15 residues. CDR3 sequence: CASSSGQGMNTEAFF. The CDR3 DNA is TGCGCCAGCAGCTCCGGACAGGGGATGAACACTGAAGCTTTCTTT.

The V call is TRBV23-1, the J call TRBJ1-3; TRBD1 matches 7 bases. TRBV23-1 is an ORF, with its function uncertain. With V trimmed by 4 bases and J by 0 bases, 24 bases remained unmatched. The CDR3 runs 22 residues. For the CDR3, the DNA is TGCGCCAGCAGTCCCCCAGACCATAGACAGGGCCTCGCGCCGTCCTCTGGAAACACCATATATTTT. As protein: CASSPPDHRQGLAPSSGNTIYF.

The V call is TRBV28, the J call TRBJ2-7, with TRBD2 identical over 7 bases. The CDR3 has 17 residues. Germline V gene sequence: CDR1 MDHEN, CDR2 SYDVKM. The J segment lost 4 bases and the V segment lost 5 bases, leaving 17 bases of the junction unmatched. The DNA for the CDR3 is TGTGCCAGCAGTCCCCGGGGGAGGGGAGGGGACTGGTACGAGCAGTACTTC. Protein product: CASSPRGRGGDWYEQYF.

The J gene is TRBJ1-1, the V gene TRBV10-3; TRBD1 is a possible D gene (5 bases). The CDR3 contains 14 residues. V was trimmed by 2 bases and J by 5 bases, leaving 12 bases between them. From germline, CDR1 is ENHRY and CDR2 SYGVKD. The CDR3 DNA sequence: TGTGCCATCAGTGAGAGAGGGGAGGGGACTGAAGCTTTCTTT. It yields the protein CAISERGEGTEAFF.

The genes are TRBV6-5 and TRBJ2-5; D gene unclear. The CDR3 extends over 13 amino acids. Germline loops: CDR1 MNHEY, CDR2 SVGAGI. Trimming took 7 bases from V and 0 from J, leaving 9 bases between them. The CDR3: CASKNRNQETQYF. CDR3 nucleotides: TGTGCCAGCAAAAACCGGAACCAAGAGACCCAGTACTTC.